The 2 T cell receptor beta chains below come from one sample, sequenced in a study of cytomegalovirus exposure and HLA in healthy donors. Amplification used 60 Vbeta primers and 13 Jbeta primers. Sequencing used immunoSEQ multiplex PCR; TCRdb keeps in-frame clones, though not all of them. The sample includes over 150,000 clones, about four fifths seen only once; the top ten take 1.6%. The sequencing sample was made of PBMCs. Source of these receptors: a man between 45 and 60 years old in good health and CMV-seronegative.

This clone appeared a few times. This sequence joins TRBV28 and TRBJ2-7; D ambiguous. Germline V gene sequence: CDR1 MDHEN, CDR2 SYDVKM. The germline V and J ends were trimmed by 6 bases and 5 bases, with 14 bases remaining between them. The CDR3 runs to 13 residues. The CDR3 is CASSKTVLNEQYF. The CDR3 DNA reads TGTGCCAGCAGCAAAACGGTTCTAAACGAGCAGTACTTC.

This clone was seen only a few times. CDR3 in DNA: TGTGCCAGCAGCTTAGCGTTAGGGACTGGGGGATCACCCCTCCACTTT. It is translated as CASSLALGTGGSPLHF. The chain joins TRBV7-6 to TRBJ1-6; possibly TRBD1 for D (5 bases). The CDR3 loop spans 16 amino acids. The germline gives CDR1 SGHVS, CDR2 FNYEAQ. V dropped 0 bases and J dropped 10 bases, with 16 bases sitting between them.